One and the same sample provided the 15 T cell receptor beta chains below, sequenced in a study of Graves' ophthalmopathy and Graves' hyperthyroidism. Beta-chain TCR CDR3 regions were amplified from RNA transcripts. Following a first-round RT-PCR that used HTBI primers, a second-round multiplex PCR was carried out. MiXCR, applied by TCRdb to the multiplex PCR reads, yields one record per CDR3 protein. The sample lists some 350,000 distinct CDR3 sequences, about 15% occurring once. The sequenced sample was peripheral blood. These receptors were taken from an adult woman with stable Graves' hyperthyroidism.

There are many counts of this clonotype. The rearrangement joins TRBV10-2 to TRBJ2-7; D is possibly TRBD1 (5 bases). Germline V CDR1 and CDR2: WSHSY, SAAADI. This CDR3 is 12 amino acids long. Trimming took off 11 bases at V and 2 bases at J, with 13 bases between the two ends. In DNA form, the CDR3 reads TGCGCCTCGAGGACACCCCCCTACGAGCAGTACTTC. Translating gives CASRTPPYEQYF.

This clonotype was seen only a few times. One end of the junction is discordant with germline, which a read error may explain. The chain employs TRBV20-1 and TRBJ2-2, with 8 bases lining up with TRBD1. Germline V gene lookup returns CDR1 DFQATT and CDR2 SNEGSKA (reference sequence). The CDR3 runs 13 residues. CDR3 DNA: TGCAGTGCTCGAGACAGGGGCACCGGGGAGCTGTTTTTT. As protein: CSARDRGTGELFF.

This clonotype was seen ten or more times. V and J are TRBV6-5 and TRBJ2-7; TRBD2 matches at 11 bases. There are 17 residues in the CDR3. J was trimmed by 6 bases and V by 2 bases; bases with no gene match: 12. Germline assignment: CDR1 MNHEY and CDR2 SVGAGI. This chain's CDR3 is CASSYVVPSGGNGEQYF. DNA for the CDR3: TGTGCCAGCAGTTACGTCGTTCCTAGCGGGGGGAATGGCGAGCAGTACTTC.

This clonotype was counted many times. The chain combines TRBV20-1 with TRBJ1-2, with TRBD1 identical over 7 bases. The CDR3 spans 17 residues. Unmatched junction bases numbered 20, after V lost 6 bases and J lost 4 bases. Germline lookup yields CDR1 DFQATT and CDR2 SNEGSKA (reference sequence). The CDR3 DNA follows: TGCAGTGCCCACGGGACAGCTACCTCCCTGGGAGTCTATGGCTACACCTTC. Its translation: CSAHGTATSLGVYGYTF.

This clonotype showed up many times. CDR3 nucleotides: TGCAGCGTGTTACAGCACCCTGAAGCTTTCTTT. Translation gives CSVLQHPEAFF. J is TRBJ1-1 and V is TRBV29-1; D unclear. CDR1 and CDR2 from the germline V gene are SQVTM and ANQGSEA. This CDR3 has 11 amino acids. The V and J ends lost 6 bases and 6 bases respectively, with 11 bases between them.

This clonotype was found many times. The J gene is TRBJ1-2, the V gene TRBV12-3 or TRBV12-4; D is unresolved. The CDR3 covers 12 residues. Trimming removed 4 bases from V and 7 bases from J, with 10 bases in between. CDR3 in DNA: TGTGCCAGCAGTTCGAACAGCGGTGGCTACACCTTC. The encoded protein is CASSSNSGGYTF.

The V and J genes are TRBV5-1 and TRBJ2-7; D is perhaps TRBD2 (6 bases). From germline, CDR1 is SGHRS and CDR2 YFSETQ. Trimming removed 0 bases from V and 2 bases from J, with 15 bases in between. The CDR3 is 16 amino acids. Here the CDR3 reads CASSLAMEGRPYEQYF. For the CDR3, the DNA is TGCGCCAGCAGCTTGGCCATGGAGGGGCGGCCCTACGAGCAGTACTTC.

This chain links TRBV6-1 with TRBJ2-7; 10 bases are shared with TRBD2. There are 14 residues in the CDR3. CDR1 is MNHNS and CDR2 is SASEGT in the germline V gene. V was clipped by 8 bases and J by 1 base; unmatched bases: 5. The CDR3 loop reads CASPRTSGSYEQYF. The CDR3 DNA sequence: TGTGCCAGCCCCCGGACTAGCGGTTCCTACGAGCAGTACTTC.

This clonotype was found a few times. This sequence may be a read error, since a much larger clone differs from it by one base. The V gene is TRBV12-3 or TRBV12-4, the J gene TRBJ1-2; D is ambiguous. This CDR3 has 14 residues. The CDR3 is CASSPTPLGLGYAF. In nucleotides, the CDR3 is TGTGCCAGCAGCCCAACCCCGTTAGGTCTTGGCTACGCCTTC.

This clonotype occurred many times. This chain joins TRBV19 and TRBJ1-5; the D is unclear. The CDR3 runs to 15 residues. The ends were cut back, 0 bases at V and 2 bases at J, with 8 bases in the middle. The germline gives CDR1 LNHDA, CDR2 SQIVND (reference sequence). Here the CDR3 reads CASSIDIYGNQPQHF. In DNA form, the CDR3 reads TGTGCCAGTAGTATAGACATATACGGCAATCAGCCCCAGCATTTT.

This clonotype was seen many times. V gene TRBV7-9 combines with J gene TRBJ2-7; 7 nucleotides match TRBD1. Germline lookup yields CDR1 SEHNR and CDR2 FQNEAQ (reference sequence). The junction had 5 bases not matched to a gene; V was cut back by 6 bases and J by 3 bases. The CDR3 is made up of 13 amino acids. In DNA form, the CDR3 reads TGTGCCAGCAGAGGGAACAGGGGCTACGAGCAGTACTTC. It is translated as CASRGNRGYEQYF.

By frequency in the sample, this clonotype is medium-sized. The rearrangement links TRBV6-2 or TRBV6-3 to TRBJ2-2; 8 bases are a match to TRBD2. The ends lost 2 bases at V and 4 bases at J; junction bases unmatched: 0. Germline V gene data show CDR1 as MNHEY and CDR2 as SVGEGT. The CDR3 is 14 residues long. The CDR3, as DNA: TGTGCCAGCAGTTACGCGGGAGGCACCGGGGAGCTGTTTTTT. Translating gives CASSYAGGTGELFF.

This clonotype was counted many times. V and J are TRBV28 and TRBJ1-3; D is perhaps TRBD1 (5 bases). The length of the CDR3 is 15 residues. V dropped 2 bases and J dropped 2 bases, with 10 bases sitting between them. CDR1 and CDR2 from the germline V gene are MDHEN and SYDVKM. The CDR3 region is CASSLLGDPGNTIYF. The CDR3, as DNA: TGTGCCAGCAGTTTACTAGGGGACCCTGGAAACACCATATATTTT.

This clonotype was seen at least ten times. The chain uses TRBV25-1 and TRBJ1-5; maybe TRBD1 (5 bases). Germline V gene data show CDR1 as MGHDK and CDR2 as SYGVNS. The CDR3 extends over 13 amino acids. Trimming shortened V by 6 bases and J by 11 bases, and 17 bases separated the two germline ends. DNA for the CDR3: TGTGCCAGCAGGACTGGGCAGGGATCGACCCAGCATTTT. It is translated as CASRTGQGSTQHF.

This clonotype was seen at least ten times. The chain uses TRBV6-5 and TRBJ2-7; TRBD2 matches 10 bases. CDR3 length equals 17 residues. The V gene end was trimmed by 0 bases and the J gene end by 2 bases; junction bases not matched to a gene: 7. Germline CDR1 reads MNHEY; CDR2 reads SVGAGI. The CDR3 reads CASSYSAGTSAPYEQYF. The CDR3 region has the DNA TGTGCCAGCAGTTACTCGGCCGGGACTAGCGCTCCCTACGAGCAGTACTTC.